The rows below give T cell receptor beta chains drawn from one sample of a study of blood T cell repertoires in COVID-19. The data were produced by immunoSEQ multiplex PCR, yet TCRdb's version contains in-frame clones alone and is incomplete. The table lists approximately 150,000 clones, roughly 85% of them singletons. The material sequenced was PBMCs or T cells enriched from blood (not recorded which). These receptors originate from a woman aged 70-85 years in a cohort exposed to, infected with or recovered from COVID-19 (not recorded which). Both conserved end residues are part of each CDR3. The D gene is left open where the match is weak. Clone size is shown for a subset of rows, as once, few, many or a class of expanded clone.

size	V	D	J	DNA	CDR3
-	TRBV5-6	TRBD1	TRBJ2-7	TGTGCCAGCAGCTCGGGCGGGACAGGGGGAGCGTGGGAGCAGTACTTC	CASSSGGTGGAWEQYF
-	TRBV28	TRBD1	TRBJ1-6	TGTGCCAGCAGTTTATGGGCCGGGACAGGGAGTTCAAGGTTCAATTCACCCCTCCACTTT	CASSLWAGTGSSRFNSPLHF
-	TRBV18	TRBD2	TRBJ2-5	TGTGCCAGCTCACCGCCACTAGCGGAGCGAGGGACCCAGTACTTC	CASSPPLAERGTQYF
-	TRBV7-6	TRBD2	TRBJ2-7	TGTGCCAGCAGCTTTGGCGGGAGCTCCTACGAGCAGTACTTC	CASSFGGSSYEQYF
-	TRBV18	-	TRBJ1-1	TGTGCCAGCTCACATTCGGGCACTGAAGCTTTCTTT	CASSHSGTEAFF
once	TRBV19	TRBD1	TRBJ1-5	TGTGCCAGTAGAAGACAGGGGTTTAGCAATCAGCCCCAGCATTTT	CASRRQGFSNQPQHF
-	TRBV18	-	TRBJ1-1	TGTGCCAGCTCCACTACGCGAACAGGCGGTTTCATGAACACTGAAGCTTTCTTT	CASSTTRTGGFMNTEAFF
-	TRBV6-5	-	TRBJ1-5	TGTGCCAGCAGTTACCCATCGGGACTAAGCAATCAGCCCCAGCATTTT	CASSYPSGLSNQPQHF
-	TRBV28	-	TRBJ1-2	TGTGCCAGCAGTTTGGCGGGGGCTCTATCCGCTAACTATGGCTACACCTTC	CASSLAGALSANYGYTF
-	TRBV10-3	TRBD1	TRBJ2-5	TGTGCCATCAGGGACAGGGAAGAGACCCAGTACTTC	CAIRDREETQYF
-	TRBV5-6	-	TRBJ1-2	TGTGCCAGCAGCTTGAGGAACGGGGAAGGCTACACCTTC	CASSLRNGEGYTF
-	TRBV11-3	-	TRBJ2-1	TGTGCCAGCAGCTTAACCCTGTATACGCCACGGGATGAGCAGTTCTTC	CASSLTLYTPRDEQFF
-	TRBV7-2	TRBD1	TRBJ1-2	TGTGCCAGCAGCTTAACGACAGGGTATGGCTACACCTTC	CASSLTTGYGYTF
once	TRBV5-1	TRBD1	TRBJ2-1	TGCGCCAGCAGCTTGGGGGACAGGTTCAATGAGCAGTTCTTC	CASSLGDRFNEQFF
-	TRBV12-5	-	TRBJ2-3	TGTGCTAGTGGCTCAACTACAGATACGCAGTATTTT	CASGSTTDTQYF
-	TRBV28	TRBD2	TRBJ2-5	TGTGCCAGCAGTTTATCACTAGCGGGAGGTCAGGAGACCCAGTACTTC	CASSLSLAGGQETQYF
-	TRBV28	TRBD1	TRBJ1-1	TGTGCCAGCAGTTACAGGGGGCGTCGTAGGGAAGCTTTCTTT	CASSYRGRRREAFF
-	TRBV2	-	TRBJ2-7	TGTGCCAGCAGTCCAGAGGACACCGCGGTCGAGCAGTACTTC	CASSPEDTAVEQYF
-	TRBV6-5	-	TRBJ1-3	TGTGCCAGCAGTCGGGGGGCGGGGGACAGAAACACCATATATTTT	CASSRGAGDRNTIYF
-	TRBV28	-	TRBJ1-5	TGTGCCAGCAGTTACCGCGAGGGTCAGCCCCAGCATTTT	CASSYREGQPQHF
few	TRBV11-3	TRBD1	TRBJ2-5	TGTGCCAGCAGCCGGGGACAGGAAGGGGAGACCCAGTACTTC	CASSRGQEGETQYF
-	TRBV6-6	TRBD2	TRBJ2-7	TGTGCCAGCAGTCGACTGATTATGACTAGCGGGAGTGACGAGCAGTACTTC	CASSRLIMTSGSDEQYF
-	TRBV30	-	TRBJ1-6	TGTGCCTGGAGTGTTACCTTACGACAAGATTCACCCCTCCACTTT	CAWSVTLRQDSPLHF
-	TRBV12-5	-	TRBJ1-5	TGTGTTAGTGGTTTGGTACCCCTAGAGGGCCGCAATCAGCCCCAGCATTTT	CVSGLVPLEGRNQPQHF
-	TRBV2	TRBD1	TRBJ2-3	TGTGCCAGCAGTGGGGACAGAGGAACAGATACGCAGTATTTT	CASSGDRGTDTQYF
-	TRBV15	-	TRBJ2-7	TGTGCCACCAGCAGAGATCTGGGGGGCTCCTACGAGCAGTACTTC	CATSRDLGGSYEQYF
-	TRBV28	-	TRBJ2-6	TGTGCCAGCAGTTTGGACTTGCTGGCGGTAGCTGGGGCCAACGTCCTGACTTTC	CASSLDLLAVAGANVLTF
few	TRBV5-1	TRBD1	TRBJ2-1	TGCGCCAGCCAGACGCGCCCACAGGGGTCGAATGAGCAGTTCTTC	CASQTRPQGSNEQFF
-	TRBV18	TRBD1	TRBJ2-7	TGTGCCAGCTCAGTAGGGGGCAGGCTGGGCGAGCAGTACTTC	CASSVGGRLGEQYF
-	TRBV5-1	TRBD2	TRBJ2-5	TGCGCCAGCAGCCCCTACCTATCGGGGGGAGAGACCCAGTACTTC	CASSPYLSGGETQYF
-	TRBV27	TRBD1	TRBJ2-7	TGTGCCAGCAGTTTATTGGGGACAGGGATAGGATACGAGCAGTACTTC	CASSLLGTGIGYEQYF
-	TRBV2	TRBD2	TRBJ2-3	TGTGCCAGCAGTGTGGCGGGGGGGGGAGATACGCAGTATTTT	CASSVAGGGDTQYF
once	TRBV5-1	-	TRBJ2-7	TGCGCCAGCAGCTTTGGCTCTTCCTACGAGCAGTACTTC	CASSFGSSYEQYF
once	TRBV28	TRBD1	TRBJ1-6	TGTGCCAGCCTAGGACAGGCGAATTCACCCCTCCACTTT	CASLGQANSPLHF
-	TRBV4-1	TRBD2	TRBJ2-7	TGCGCCAGCAGCCAAGGGCTAGCGGGAGAATACGAGCAGTACTTC	CASSQGLAGEYEQYF
-	TRBV27	-	TRBJ1-1	TGTGCCAGCAGTTTAGACAGCTACTCTGAAGCTTTCTTT	CASSLDSYSEAFF
-	TRBV19	-	TRBJ2-7	TGTGCCAGTAGTGTTGCAGGTACGAGCTCCTACGAGCAGTACTTC	CASSVAGTSSYEQYF
-	TRBV5-1	-	TRBJ2-5	TGCGCCAGCAGCTTGACAGATGGGAGCATGGAGACCCAGTACTTC	CASSLTDGSMETQYF
-	TRBV19	-	TRBJ1-5	TGTGCCAGTAGTCCTAGGGGAATGGGCAATCAGCCCCAGCATTTT	CASSPRGMGNQPQHF
-	TRBV18	TRBD2	TRBJ2-3	TGTGCCAGCTCACCGGCTGAGCGGGAGGACAACTACCCTAGCACAGATACGCAGTATTTT	CASSPAEREDNYPSTDTQYF
-	TRBV4-1	TRBD2	TRBJ2-1	TGCGCCAGCAGCCGAGGGACTAGCGCCTACAATGAGCAGTTCTTC	CASSRGTSAYNEQFF
few	TRBV28	-	TRBJ2-7	TGTGCCAGCCTGGACATTTCGGCCTACGAGCAGTACTTC	CASLDISAYEQYF
-	TRBV28	-	TRBJ1-4	TGTGCCAGCAACCCTACAGTCGCAACTAATGAAAAACTGTTTTTT	CASNPTVATNEKLFF
-	TRBV7-9	-	TRBJ2-5	TGTGCCAGCACTGCCCTGAGCCCGTTGTTGCGAGAGACCCAGTACTTC	CASTALSPLLRETQYF
-	TRBV5-1	TRBD2	TRBJ2-7	TGCGCCAGCAGCTTTGCGGGGGTCGGATACGAGCAGTACTTC	CASSFAGVGYEQYF
few	TRBV18	-	TRBJ2-1	TGTGCCAGCTCACTTAATCTAGAAAACAATGAGCAGTTCTTC	CASSLNLENNEQFF
-	TRBV10-3	TRBD2	TRBJ2-1	TGTGCCATCAGTGGCGTAGCGGGAGGGTGGGATGAGCAGTTCTTC	CAISGVAGGWDEQFF
-	TRBV2	-	TRBJ2-7	TGTGCCAGCAGTGAATCTGGCGGGGCAGGAGGGGCGCAGTACTTC	CASSESGGAGGAQYF
-	TRBV7-6	-	TRBJ1-6	TGTGCCAACATAAATTCACCCCTCCACTTT	CANINSPLHF
once	TRBV5-1	-	TRBJ1-6	TGCGCCAGCAGCTTGTGGGGCGTCAGCTCCTATAATTCACCCCTCCACTTT	CASSLWGVSSYNSPLHF
few	TRBV27	TRBD1	TRBJ1-1	TGTGCCAGCAGTTCAACAGGGGGTCCGGGATTGGGCACTGAAGCTTTCTTT	CASSSTGGPGLGTEAFF
-	TRBV2	-	TRBJ1-4	TGTGCCAGCATCGACGGGGGGGCGGCAACTAATGAAAAACTGTTTTTT	CASIDGGAATNEKLFF
-	TRBV27	-	TRBJ2-1	TGTGCCAGCAGTTTATCGAGGCCCGGGAGCTACAATGAGCAGTTCTTC	CASSLSRPGSYNEQFF
-	TRBV5-1	TRBD2	TRBJ2-1	TGCGCCAGCAGCTTGAGCGGGGACTACAATGAGCAGTTCTTC	CASSLSGDYNEQFF
-	TRBV6-2/TRBV6-3	-	TRBJ2-7	TGTGCCAGCAGTTACCTTACCCTCCCACAGGGTAACTACGAGCAGTACTTC	CASSYLTLPQGNYEQYF
-	TRBV10-3	-	TRBJ1-2	TGTGCCATCAGCGTTGGGGGGGCTGGTAACTATGGCTACACCTTC	CAISVGGAGNYGYTF
-	TRBV28	-	TRBJ2-1	TGTGCCAGCAGGGTGAGCTCCTACAATGAGCAGTTCTTC	CASRVSSYNEQFF